This entry concerns a single T cell receptor (beta chain). This specimen belongs to a study of blood T cell repertoires in COVID-19. Study details: Sample material is recorded as cDNA or gDNA derived from T cells, B-cell-depleted T cells, or PBMCs.

As originally analysed: Amplification with reference gene primers provided the estimates of nucleated cell counts. Method: immunoSEQ multiplex PCR; TCRdb's copy keeps in-frame clones and lacks some. Clonal size and the V and J genes are those of that table, whereas D and trimming came from the DNA. The table records 250,000 to 300,000 clones, 81% of them present only once. From germline, CDR1 is SQVTM and CDR2 ANQGSEA. The CDR3 is 11 amino acids. Sequenced sample: peripheral blood. This TCR came from a woman aged 55-69 years with active or convalescent COVID-19. The chain links TRBV29-1 to TRBJ1-2, with TRBD1 matching over 7 bases. The CDR3 spells CGTYRGDGYTF. The CDR3 DNA reads as TGCGGGACCTACAGGGGAGATGGCTACACCTTC.